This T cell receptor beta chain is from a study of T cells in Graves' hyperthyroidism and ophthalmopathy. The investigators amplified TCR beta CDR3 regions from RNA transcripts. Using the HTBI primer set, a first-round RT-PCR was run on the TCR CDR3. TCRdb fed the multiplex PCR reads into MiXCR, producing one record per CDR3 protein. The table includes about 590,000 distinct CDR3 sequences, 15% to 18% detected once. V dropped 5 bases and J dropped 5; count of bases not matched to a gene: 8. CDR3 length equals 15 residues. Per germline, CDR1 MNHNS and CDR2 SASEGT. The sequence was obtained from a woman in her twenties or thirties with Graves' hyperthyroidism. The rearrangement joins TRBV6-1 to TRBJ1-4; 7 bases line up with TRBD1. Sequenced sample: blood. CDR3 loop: CASSRGTGANEKLFF. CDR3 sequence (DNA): TGTGCCAGCAGTAGAGGAACAGGGGCGAATGAAAAACTGTTTTTT.